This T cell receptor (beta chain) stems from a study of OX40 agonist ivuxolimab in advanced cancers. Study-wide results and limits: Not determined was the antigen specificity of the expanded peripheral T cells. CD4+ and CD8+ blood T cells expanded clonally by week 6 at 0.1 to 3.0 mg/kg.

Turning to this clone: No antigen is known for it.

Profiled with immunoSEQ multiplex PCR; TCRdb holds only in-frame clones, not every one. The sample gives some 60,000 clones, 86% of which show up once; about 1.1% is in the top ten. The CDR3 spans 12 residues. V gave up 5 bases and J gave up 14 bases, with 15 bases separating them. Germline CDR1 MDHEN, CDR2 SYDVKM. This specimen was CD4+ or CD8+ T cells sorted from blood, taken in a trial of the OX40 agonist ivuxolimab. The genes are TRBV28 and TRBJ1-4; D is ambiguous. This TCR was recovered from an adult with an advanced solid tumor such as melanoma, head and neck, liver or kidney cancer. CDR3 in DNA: TGTGCCAGCAGTCGCACGGCCCTCCAGCTGTTTTTT. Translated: CASSRTALQLFF.